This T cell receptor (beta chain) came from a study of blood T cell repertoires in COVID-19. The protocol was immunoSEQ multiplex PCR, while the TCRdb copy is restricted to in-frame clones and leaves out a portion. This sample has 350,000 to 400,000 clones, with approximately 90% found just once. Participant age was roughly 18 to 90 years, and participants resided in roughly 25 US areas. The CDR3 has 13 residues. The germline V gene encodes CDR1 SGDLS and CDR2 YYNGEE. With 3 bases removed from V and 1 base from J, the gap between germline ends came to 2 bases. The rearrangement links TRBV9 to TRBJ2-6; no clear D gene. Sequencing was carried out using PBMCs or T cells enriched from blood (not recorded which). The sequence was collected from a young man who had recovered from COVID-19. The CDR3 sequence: CASSASGANVLTF. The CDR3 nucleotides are TGTGCCAGCAGCGCATCTGGGGCCAACGTCCTGACTTTC. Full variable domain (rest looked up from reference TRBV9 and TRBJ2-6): DSGVTQTPKHLITATGQRVTLRCSPRSGDLSVYWYQQSLDQGLQFLIQYYNGEERAKGNILERFSAQQFPDLHSELNLSSLELGDSALYFCASSASGANVLTFGAGSRLTVL.